This TCR beta chain was sequenced for a study of T cell responses to AZD1222 COVID-19 vaccine. This CDR3 contains 21 residues. Clones were sequenced by immunoSEQ multiplex PCR, and TCRdb holds only the in-frame ones, with some missing. The sample includes around 88,000 clones, nearly 90% of them seen just once. Concerning this clone: What it binds is not known.

Study results and caveats: Spike-specific TCR breadth and depth both grew after two AZD1222 doses. The study reported that nearly half of spike-specific TCRs target unmutated variant regions. Mostly white British, mostly female donors; authors suggested clonal diversity may be underestimated.

The sequence was collected from an adult in good health. The chain employs TRBV21-1 and TRBJ2-2; TRBD2, the table's D call, was not compared with the DNA. TRBV21-1 is a pseudogene. This sample comprised peripheral blood, obtained on day 0 of AZD1222 vaccination. CDR3 in amino acids: CASSKAGGTSGRQKKTGELFF. CDR3 bases: TGTGCCAGCAGCAAAGCCGGGGGGACTAGCGGGAGACAAAAGAAGACCGGGGAGCTGTTTTTT.